The 14 T cell receptor beta chains presented below share a single source sample, sequenced in a study of technical replicates of blood from a few donors. Sequenced by immunoSEQ multiplex PCR; TCRdb stores in-frame clones only, minus some. The sample shows 65,000 to 95,000 clones, just over 90% of them seen only once. Sequences were obtained from T cells isolated from PBMCs. Source of these receptors: a human donor in good health.

This chain links TRBV29-1 with TRBJ2-7; 11 bases fit TRBD1. The CDR3 has 13 amino acids. The J segment lost 2 bases and the V segment lost 6 bases, leaving 3 bases of the junction unmatched. The V gene's germline CDR1 is SQVTM and CDR2 ANQGSEA. The CDR3 loop is CSVWDRGAYEQYF. The CDR3 DNA is TGCAGCGTGTGGGACAGGGGGGCCTACGAGCAGTACTTC.

The chain combines TRBV15 with TRBJ1-4; D gene unclear. From germline, CDR1 is LNHNV and CDR2 YYDKDF (reference sequence). The CDR3 has 13 residues. The ends were cut back, 0 bases at V and 6 bases at J, with 5 bases in the middle. The CDR3 nucleotides are TGTGCCACCAGCAGAGATCGGGATGAAAAACTGTTTTTT. Its translation is CATSRDRDEKLFF.

The chain uses TRBV28 and TRBJ2-5, with 7 bases identical to TRBD1. The CDR3 runs to 16 residues. V trimming: 3 bases; J trimming: 3 bases; junction bases outside the gene matches: 10. Germline values: CDR1 MDHEN, CDR2 SYDVKM. The CDR3 coding sequence is TGTGCCAGCAGTTTCCCCGGGACAGCCTCAAAAGAGACCCAGTACTTC. This gives the protein CASSFPGTASKETQYF.

This chain uses TRBV7-9 with TRBJ2-2; D remains ambiguous. The germline CDR1 and CDR2 sequences are SEHNR and FQNEAQ (reference sequence). The CDR3 runs 15 residues. Trimming cost V 0 bases and J 3 bases, with 8 bases left between them. Here the CDR3 DNA reads TGTGCCAGCAGCTTAGCAGCCACCGACACCGGGGAGCTGTTTTTT. This encodes CASSLAATDTGELFF.

In this sample, this clone turned up a few times. The chain couples TRBV5-5 to TRBJ1-1, with unresolved D. This CDR3 has 12 residues. Germline assignment: CDR1 SGHKS and CDR2 YYEKEE (reference sequence). The V gene lost 3 bases and the J gene lost 1 base, with 4 bases spanning the gap. The DNA of the CDR3 is TGTGCCAGCAGCTCCCAGAACACTGAAGCTTTCTTT. Translation: CASSSQNTEAFF.

The rearrangement joins TRBV10-3 to TRBJ2-2, with TRBD1 identical over 9 bases. J gave up 4 bases and V 5 bases, and 5 bases lay outside the gene matches. Germline loops: CDR1 ENHRY, CDR2 SYGVKD. The CDR3 is made up of 15 amino acids. CDR3 bases: TGTGCCATCAGTACCGGGACAGGGCTCACCGGGGAGCTGTTTTTT. It is translated as CAISTGTGLTGELFF.

The rearrangement joins TRBV11-3 to TRBJ1-1; 9 nucleotides match TRBD1. The CDR3 length is 15 residues. The germline gives CDR1 SGHNT, CDR2 YENEEA. J lost 0 bases, V lost 5 bases, and 4 bases had no gene match. For the CDR3, the DNA is TGTGCCAGCAGCACTCGGACAGGGGTGAACACTGAAGCTTTCTTT. Its translation is CASSTRTGVNTEAFF. Combining the CDR3 with reference TRBV11-3 and TRBJ1-1 gives the whole variable domain EAGVVQSPRYKIIEKKQPVAFWCNPISGHNTLYWYLQNLGQGPELLIRYENEEAVDDSQLPKDRFSAERLKGVDSTLKIQPAELGDSAVYLCASSTRTGVNTEAFFGQGTRLTVV.

The chain recombines TRBV27 with TRBJ2-7; D unresolved. CDR3 size: 13 residues. Per the germline V gene, CDR1 is MNHEY and CDR2 is SMNVEV (reference sequence). V was cut by 2 bases and J by 3 bases, with 8 bases left in between. The CDR3 nucleotides are TGTGCCAGCAGTTTACAACACGACTACGAGCAGTACTTC. Protein: CASSLQHDYEQYF.

The chain combines TRBV6-5 with TRBJ1-2; TRBD1 matches 12 bases. The CDR3 length is 14 residues. Unmatched junction bases numbered 6, after V lost 7 bases and J lost 6 bases. Germline values: CDR1 MNHEY, CDR2 SVGAGI. DNA of the CDR3: TGTGCCAGCAAGGGGACAGGGGGCTTTGATGGCTACACCTTC. This encodes CASKGTGGFDGYTF.

The chain couples TRBV5-5 to TRBJ1-2; 7 bases fit TRBD1. There are 14 residues in the CDR3. Trimming took 4 bases from V and 7 from J; bases not matched to a gene: 10. Germline loops: CDR1 SGHKS, CDR2 YYEKEE (reference sequence). The CDR3, as DNA: TGTGCCAGCAGCCCGCTTGACAGGGACTTTGGCTACACCTTC. Protein: CASSPLDRDFGYTF.

CDR3 DNA sequence: TGTGCCAGCGTCCCATATAGCGCGGGAGGCTACGAGCAGTACTTC. Amino acids: CASVPYSAGGYEQYF. This chain links TRBV25-1 with TRBJ2-7, with 8 bases matching TRBD2. This CDR3 region has 15 residues. From germline, CDR1 is MGHDK and CDR2 SYGVNS. The V gene end was trimmed by 8 bases and the J gene end by 3 bases; junction bases not matched to a gene: 12.

The V and J genes are TRBV2 and TRBJ1-5; perhaps TRBD1 as D (6 bases). This CDR3 comprises 13 residues. Trimming took off 6 bases at V and 0 bases at J, with 6 bases between the two ends. Germline loops: CDR1 SNHLY, CDR2 FYNNEI. CDR3 sequence: CASRDSSNQPQHF. The CDR3 DNA sequence: TGTGCCAGCAGGGACAGTAGCAATCAGCCCCAGCATTTT.

With respect to this clone: Additional DNA sequences in this sample encode the identical CDR3. J is TRBJ1-1 and V is TRBV7-9; TRBD1 might be the D (6 bases). Trimming cost V 5 bases and J 1 base, with 8 bases left between them. The germline V gene encodes CDR1 SEHNR and CDR2 FQNEAQ (reference sequence). CDR3 length: 13 amino acids. The CDR3 nucleotides read TGTGCCAGCAGCCTGACAGGGAACACTGAAGCTTTCTTT. This translates into CASSLTGNTEAFF.

The chain couples TRBV5-1 to TRBJ2-5, with TRBD2 as a possible D gene (5 bases). Between the trimmed V and J ends, which lost 1 base and 5 bases, there was a span of 18 bases. Germline assignment: CDR1 SGHRS and CDR2 YFSETQ. The CDR3 covers 16 residues. CDR3: CASSLTSPGRVETQYF. CDR3 coding DNA: TGCGCCAGCAGCTTGACCTCACCGGGAAGGGTTGAGACCCAGTACTTC.